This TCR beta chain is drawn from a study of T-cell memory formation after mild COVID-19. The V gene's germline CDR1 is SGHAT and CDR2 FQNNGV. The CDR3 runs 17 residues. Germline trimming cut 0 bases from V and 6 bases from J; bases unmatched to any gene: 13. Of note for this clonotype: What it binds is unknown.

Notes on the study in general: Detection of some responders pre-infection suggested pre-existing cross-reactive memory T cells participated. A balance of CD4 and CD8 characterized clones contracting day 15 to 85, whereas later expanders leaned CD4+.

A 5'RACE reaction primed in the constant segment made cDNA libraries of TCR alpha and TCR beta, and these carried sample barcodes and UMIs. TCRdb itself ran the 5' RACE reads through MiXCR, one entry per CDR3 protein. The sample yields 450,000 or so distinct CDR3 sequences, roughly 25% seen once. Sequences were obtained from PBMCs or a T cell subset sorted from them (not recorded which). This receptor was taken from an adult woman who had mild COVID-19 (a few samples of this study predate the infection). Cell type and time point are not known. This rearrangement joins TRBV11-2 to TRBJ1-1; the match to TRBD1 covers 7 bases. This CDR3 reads CASSLDYRAGGNSEAFF. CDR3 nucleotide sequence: TGTGCCAGCAGCTTAGACTATCGGGCAGGGGGGAATTCTGAAGCTTTCTTT.